These 5 T cell receptor beta chains share one sample of origin, sequenced in a study of naive and memory T cell subsets (dated by TCRdb to 2015 to 2018). The library came from UMI-ligation and nested PCR. Sequencing took place on an Illumina MiSeq. The beta constant-region primer consisted of an equimolar mixture of two oligonucleotides that together covered TRBC1 and TRBC2. Four rounds of PCR, combining the SP2 primer with nested alpha and beta constant-region primers, were used to amplify the ligated cDNA. TCRdb trimmed public reads at Q25 via fastp, called clones via MiXCR and kept in-frame beta chains. Rows merge per CDR3 protein into single entries with the most common DNA and genes. For this sample the table gives roughly 17,000 distinct CDR3 sequences, of which around 9% were detected only once. 20% to 25% of the sample belongs to the ten largest clones. The sequencing input was central memory CD8+ T cells from blood. According to the study, the label for this sample's cell subset or site signals: central memory, CD45RA- CD27+. Receptors originate from a human donor in good health.

The CDR3 loop reads CASSLWWRGITGYEQYF. As DNA, the CDR3 is TGTGCCAGCAGCTTATGGTGGCGCGGGATCACTGGGTACGAGCAGTACTTC. This sequence joins TRBV7-8 and TRBJ2-7; D is perhaps TRBD2 (6 bases). Per the germline V gene, CDR1 is SGHVS and CDR2 is FQNEAQ. This CDR3 is built from 17 residues. V lost 2 bases and J 4 bases, leaving 21 bases between the germline ends.

This clonotype was counted ten times or more. The chain links TRBV19 to TRBJ2-2; 8 nucleotides match TRBD1. Germline CDR1 reads LNHDA; CDR2 reads SQIVND (reference sequence). The CDR3 spans 14 residues. After removal of 5 bases from V and 4 bases from J, the junction contained 3 bases not matched to a gene. CDR3 protein: CASSAGGRTGELFF. In DNA form, the CDR3 reads TGTGCCAGTAGTGCAGGGGGCCGCACCGGGGAGCTGTTTTTT.

This clonotype was detected ten times or more. The chain combines TRBV2 with TRBJ1-6; maybe TRBD1 (5 bases). Germline-derived CDR1 and CDR2 are SNHLY and FYNNEI. The CDR3 is made up of 17 amino acids. Trimming shortened V by 6 bases and J by 7 bases, and 22 bases separated the two germline ends. The CDR3 nucleotides read TGTGCCAGCAGCCCTATTACAGGAGGAGGCTTCAATTCACCCCTCCACTTT. This translates into CASSPITGGGFNSPLHF.

This clonotype is medium-sized within its sample. The chain links TRBV2 to TRBJ2-1, with 7 bases matching TRBD1. This CDR3 spans 12 amino acids. Trimming took 8 bases from V and 10 from J; bases not matched to a gene: 8. In germline, CDR1 is SNHLY, CDR2 FYNNEI. In DNA, the CDR3 is TGTGCCAGCGCTGACCCGGACAGGGAGCAGTTCTTC. Residues: CASADPDREQFF. Together with reference TRBV2 and TRBJ2-1, the CDR3 gives the full variable domain: EPEVTQTPSHQVTQMGQEVILRCVPISNHLYFYWYRQILGQKVEFLVSFYNNEISEKSEIFDDQFSVERPDGSNFTLKIRSTKLEDSAMYFCASADPDREQFFGPGTRLTVL.

The chain combines TRBV24-1 with TRBJ1-1; no reliable D call. The length of the CDR3 is 13 residues. V was trimmed by 2 bases and J by 11 bases, leaving 14 bases between them. From germline, CDR1 is KGHDR and CDR2 SFDVKD. CDR3 in DNA: TGTGCCACCAGTGATTCCATAGGGATGGAGGCTTTCTTT. Protein sequence: CATSDSIGMEAFF.